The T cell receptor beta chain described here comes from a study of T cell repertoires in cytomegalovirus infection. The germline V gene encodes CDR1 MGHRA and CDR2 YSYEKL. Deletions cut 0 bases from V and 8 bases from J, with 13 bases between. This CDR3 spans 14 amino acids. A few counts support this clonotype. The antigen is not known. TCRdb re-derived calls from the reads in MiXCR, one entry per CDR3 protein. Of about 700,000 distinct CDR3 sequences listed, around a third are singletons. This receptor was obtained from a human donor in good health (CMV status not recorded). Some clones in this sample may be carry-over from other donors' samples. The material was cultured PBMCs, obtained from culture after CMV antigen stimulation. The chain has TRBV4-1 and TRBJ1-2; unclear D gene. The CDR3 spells CASSQEGQSGGYTF. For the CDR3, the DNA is TGCGCCAGCAGCCAAGAAGGTCAGTCGGGAGGCTACACCTTC.